This T cell receptor beta chain came from a study of blood T cell repertoires in COVID-19. As for the study in general: In each case, the material was cDNA or gDNA derived from T cells, B-cell-depleted T cells, or PBMCs.

The V gene end was trimmed by 4 bases and the J gene end by 4 bases; junction bases not matched to a gene: 9. The CDR3 loop spans 16 amino acids. From germline, CDR1 is SGHNT and CDR2 YYREEE (reference sequence). The table came from immunoSEQ multiplex PCR; TCRdb's copy has only in-frame clones and leaves some out. The sample shows about 160,000 clones, about 87% of them seen only once. The sequence derives from a man aged 60 to 69 with COVID-19, enrolled during active disease. Sequencing used peripheral blood. V is TRBV5-4 and J is TRBJ2-7; 12 bases agree with TRBD1. CDR3 coding DNA: TGTGCCAGCAGCCCTGGGACAGGGGGCTACGTATACGAGCAGTACTTC. Its translation is CASSPGTGGYVYEQYF.